The 5 T cell receptor beta chains below were found in one sample sequenced in a study of T cell clones after liver transplantation. Assay: immunoSEQ multiplex PCR; the TCRdb copy retains only in-frame clones and omits some. This sample has tens of thousands of clones, with roughly 70% found just once. Here the sequenced sample was CD4+ T cells from blood, taken at the approximately 16-month timepoint. Every receptor here comes from a human patient who received a liver transplant. Some T cells could come from the graft donor.

This clone was observed once. As DNA, the CDR3 is TGTGCCAGCAGCTTGGCCCGGGTTTTCGGAGATACGCAGTATTTT. It specifies CASSLARVFGDTQYF. This chain uses TRBV5-8 with TRBJ2-3; D is undetermined. V was shortened by 0 bases and J by 5 bases, with 13 bases between the two germline ends. From germline, CDR1 is SGHTS and CDR2 YDEGEE. The CDR3 sequence is 15 residues long.

In its sample, this clone was seen a few times. This sequence joins TRBV6-6 and TRBJ2-3; 14 bases fit TRBD2. Losses at the gene ends were 2 bases for V and 7 bases for J; bases not matched to a gene: 5. Germline V gene lookup returns CDR1 MNHNY and CDR2 SVGAGI (reference sequence). CDR3 length: 16 residues. CDR3 coding DNA: TGTGCCAGCAGTTACCCGACTAGCGGGGGGGCGAATACGCAGTATTTT. Amino acid sequence: CASSYPTSGGANTQYF.

The chain combines TRBV2 with TRBJ1-5, with D uncertain. CDR3 length: 13 residues. V lost 4 bases, J lost 0 bases, and 4 bases lay in between. Germline-derived CDR1 and CDR2 are SNHLY and FYNNEI. The CDR3 nucleotides read TGTGCCAGCAGTGGTCATAGCAATCAGCCCCAGCATTTT. As protein: CASSGHSNQPQHF.

This chain uses TRBV30 with TRBJ2-1; D is possibly TRBD2 (6 bases). Looked up from germline, CDR1 is GTSNPN and CDR2 is SVGIG (reference sequence). The CDR3 contains 15 residues. The ends were cut back, 1 base at V and 0 bases at J, with 10 bases in the middle. This CDR3 is CAWSAGGASYNEQFF. In DNA form, the CDR3 reads TGTGCCTGGAGTGCGGGCGGGGCCTCCTACAATGAGCAGTTCTTC.

This chain joins TRBV5-1 and TRBJ2-5, with D possibly TRBD1 on 6 matching bases. This CDR3 has 13 amino acids. V shed 6 bases and J shed 5 bases, with 14 bases lying between them. Germline values: CDR1 SGHRS, CDR2 YFSETQ. The CDR3 here is CASTTGLPETQYF. CDR3 in DNA: TGCGCCAGCACCACAGGGTTACCGGAGACCCAGTACTTC.